This paragraph reports one T cell receptor (beta chain). The antigen remains undetermined. The use of a sample-barcoded 5' primer and a J-beta primer mix characterized a second PCR of roughly 6 to 11 cycles. From the 5' RACE reads, TCRdb called clonotypes with MiXCR, one entry per CDR3 protein. Of over 1.5 million distinct CDR3 sequences listed, roughly 49% are singletons. The sample originates from a study of blood T cells in healthy people across ages. The CDR3 covers 14 residues. The V end lost 7 bases, the J end lost 2 bases, and 15 bases lay between the germline ends. Per the germline V gene, CDR1 is MNHEY and CDR2 is SVGEGT. Findings of the study overall: Diversity was higher, and naive CD4+ cells more numerous, in long-lived donors than in aged donors.

The clonotype originates from a middle-aged woman in good health. The V call is TRBV6-2 or TRBV6-3, the J call TRBJ2-7; the D is unclear. The sequenced material came from blood. CDR3 DNA: TGTGCCAGCACCGCAGCTACTCCGACCTACGAGCAGTACTTC. This encodes CASTAATPTYEQYF.